Shown below are 17 T cell receptor beta chains from a single sample sequenced in a study of cytomegalovirus exposure and HLA in healthy donors. The PCR employed 60 Vbeta primers together with 13 Jbeta primers. Sequencing was performed with immunoSEQ multiplex PCR; in TCRdb, only in-frame clones are kept and a portion is missing. The sample contains approximately 130,000 clones, around 77% of which appear only once. Material: PBMCs. Source of these receptors: a man aged 45-60 years in good health and CMV-seronegative.

This rearrangement joins TRBV7-9 to TRBJ2-7; the match to TRBD2 covers 10 bases. The CDR3 length is 19 residues. Germline trimming cut 5 bases from V and 1 base from J; bases unmatched to any gene: 17. Germline assignment: CDR1 SEHNR and CDR2 FQNEAQ (reference sequence). The chain's CDR3 is CASSHYGALKREGSYEQYF. The CDR3 DNA reads TGTGCCAGCAGCCATTATGGGGCCCTTAAGCGGGAGGGATCCTACGAGCAGTACTTC.

The chain joins TRBV6-1 to TRBJ2-7, with TRBD2 identical over 7 bases. The CDR3 consists of 14 residues. The J segment lost 5 bases and the V segment lost 7 bases, leaving 11 bases of the junction unmatched. Germline V lookup: CDR1 MNHNS, CDR2 SASEGT. The CDR3 loop is CASTGLGVYDEQYF. The CDR3 region has the DNA TGTGCCAGCACCGGACTAGGGGTCTACGACGAGCAGTACTTC.

This clone turned up a few times. J is TRBJ2-3 and V is TRBV27; 8 positions agree with TRBD2. The CDR3 is 18 residues long. Looked up from germline, CDR1 is MNHEY and CDR2 is SMNVEV (reference sequence). V trimming: 0 bases; J trimming: 0 bases; junction bases outside the gene matches: 8. CDR3 region: CASSLSIGLASSTDTQYF. As DNA, the CDR3 is TGTGCCAGCAGTTTATCGATCGGACTAGCTTCTAGCACAGATACGCAGTATTTT.

V and J are TRBV28 and TRBJ2-7, with D tentatively TRBD2 (5 bases). This CDR3 is 17 amino acids long. The germline V and J ends were trimmed by 5 bases and 0 bases, with 20 bases remaining between them. Per the germline V gene, CDR1 is MDHEN and CDR2 is SYDVKM. The CDR3 protein is CASSPLSWASSSYEQYF. CDR3 bases: TGTGCCAGCAGTCCACTTAGTTGGGCTAGCAGCTCCTACGAGCAGTACTTC. Based on the CDR3 plus reference TRBV28 and TRBJ2-7, the full variable domain is DVKVTQSSRYLVKRTGEKVFLECVQDMDHENMFWYRQDPGLGLRLIYFSYDVKMKEKGDIPEGYSVSREKKERFSLILESASTNQTSMYLCASSPLSWASSSYEQYFGPGTRLTVT.

The rearrangement uses TRBV28 and TRBJ2-1; a possible D gene is TRBD1 (5 bases). Trimming cost V 5 bases and J 3 bases, with 14 bases left between them. The CDR3 is 15 amino acids. Germline loops: CDR1 MDHEN, CDR2 SYDVKM. The CDR3 spells CASSPSRRDYNEQFF. The CDR3 DNA sequence: TGTGCCAGCAGTCCAAGTCGCAGGGACTACAATGAGCAGTTCTTC.

This clone appeared a few times. For the CDR3, the DNA is TGTGCCACCAGCAGAGTTATTGCAGATACGCAGTATTTT. Translated, it gives CATSRVIADTQYF. This rearrangement joins TRBV15 to TRBJ2-3; no firm D call. V was trimmed by 1 base and J by 4 bases, leaving 6 bases between them. Germline CDR1 reads LNHNV; CDR2 reads YYDKDF (reference sequence). The CDR3 runs 13 residues. Based on the CDR3 plus reference TRBV15 and TRBJ2-3, the full variable domain is DAMVIQNPRYQVTQFGKPVTLSCSQTLNHNVMYWYQQKSSQAPKLLFHYYDKDFNNEADTPDNFQSRRPNTSFCFLDIRSPGLGDTAMYLCATSRVIADTQYFGPGTRLTVL.

This chain joins TRBV10-3 and TRBJ2-1; TRBD2 aligns across 7 bases. The J segment lost 7 bases and the V segment lost 3 bases, leaving 21 bases of the junction unmatched. Germline V gives CDR1 ENHRY, CDR2 SYGVKD. This CDR3 has 19 amino acids. In nucleotides, the CDR3 is TGTGCCATCAGTGATCTTCATCTAGGAGTGGGAGGGCGCCCGAATGAGCAGTTCTTC. Translating gives CAISDLHLGVGGRPNEQFF.

V is TRBV4-1 and J is TRBJ1-1; weak D call: TRBD1 (6 bases). V lost 1 base, J lost 4 bases, and 16 bases lay in between. This CDR3 spans 16 amino acids. In germline, CDR1 is MGHRA, CDR2 YSYEKL. The CDR3 here is CASSQGLSGGITEAFF. DNA for the CDR3: TGCGCCAGCAGCCAAGGTTTAAGCGGGGGCATCACTGAAGCTTTCTTT.

This clone has a handful of counts. A read error may account for a junction end that differs from germline. V usage is TRBV7-2 and J usage is TRBJ2-7; D is ambiguous. Looked up from germline, CDR1 is SGHTA and CDR2 is FQGNSA. The CDR3 runs 16 residues. CDR3 nucleotide sequence: TGTGCCAGCAGCTTAGCGGGTGGCGGCTCGTCCTCCGAGCAGTACTTC. Translated: CASSLAGGGSSSEQYF.

The chain employs TRBV9 and TRBJ2-3; no definite D call. Germline CDR1 reads SGDLS; CDR2 reads YYNGEE. Trimming cost V 2 bases and J 3 bases, with 7 bases left between them. This CDR3 has 13 residues. As DNA, the CDR3 is TGTGCCAGCAGCGTTTTAGTTACAGATACGCAGTATTTT. Translated: CASSVLVTDTQYF.

V gene TRBV7-9 combines with J gene TRBJ1-1; 7 nucleotides align to TRBD1. The CDR3 contains 15 residues. Germline trimming cut 4 bases from V and 1 base from J; bases unmatched to any gene: 6. Per the germline V gene, CDR1 is SEHNR and CDR2 is FQNEAQ (reference sequence). CDR3: CASSSAGTANTEAFF. DNA of the CDR3: TGTGCCAGCAGCTCTGCGGGGACAGCGAACACTGAAGCTTTCTTT.

V usage is TRBV10-3 and J usage is TRBJ2-4; 9 bases are shared with TRBD1. The V gene end was trimmed by 3 bases and the J gene end by 0 bases; junction bases not matched to a gene: 3. The CDR3 sequence is 16 residues long. Germline loops: CDR1 ENHRY, CDR2 SYGVKD. The CDR3 DNA reads TGTGCCATCAGTGACCCGGACAGGGGAGCCAAAAACATTCAGTACTTC. It yields the protein CAISDPDRGAKNIQYF.

This chain connects TRBV7-8 to TRBJ2-7; D possibly corresponds to TRBD2 (7 bases). The CDR3 totals 16 residues. Germline V gene sequence: CDR1 SGHVS, CDR2 FQNEAQ. The V end was cut by 1 base, the J end by 2 bases, with 15 bases between. In DNA, the CDR3 is TGTGCCAGCAGCTTAGGGGGGGCTAGCGGTACCTACGAGCAGTACTTC. Amino acid sequence: CASSLGGASGTYEQYF. Full variable domain (outside the CDR3, taken from reference TRBV7-8 and TRBJ2-7): GAGVSQSPRYKVAKRGQDVALRCDPISGHVSLFWYQQALGQGPEFLTYFQNEAQLDKSGLPSDRFFAERPEGSVSTLKIQRTQQEDSAVYLCASSLGGASGTYEQYFGPGTRLTVT.

The genes are TRBV7-3 and TRBJ2-5, with D tentatively TRBD2 (6 bases). This CDR3 comprises 15 residues. V was cut by 4 bases and J by 0 bases, with 12 bases left in between. Germline CDR1 and CDR2: SGHTA and FQGTGA. The CDR3 nucleotides are TGTGCCAGCAGCTCAGTGGGGGGATACCAAGAGACCCAGTACTTC. Translated: CASSSVGGYQETQYF.

This sequence joins TRBV2 and TRBJ1-5; D possibly corresponds to TRBD1 (5 bases). The CDR3 spans 13 residues. Trimming stripped 6 bases from V and 11 bases from J, with 17 bases between. Germline CDR1 is SNHLY and CDR2 is FYNNEI. Written as DNA, the CDR3 is TGTGCCAGCAGCACCCCCCTCGGGGGAACCCAGCATTTT. Protein product: CASSTPLGGTQHF.

The V call is TRBV6-1, the J call TRBJ1-5; possibly TRBD1 for D (6 bases). With 2 bases removed from V and 2 bases from J, the gap between germline ends came to 10 bases. CDR1 and CDR2 (germline): MNHNS, SASEGT. The length of the CDR3 is 15 residues. The CDR3 DNA reads TGTGCCAGCAGTGAAAGTGGACAGCGCAATCAGCCCCAGCATTTT. Translating it yields CASSESGQRNQPQHF.

The sample holds a few counts of this clone. The chain recombines TRBV27 with TRBJ2-5; TRBD2 agrees at 8 bases. The length of the CDR3 is 14 residues. CDR1 is MNHEY and CDR2 is SMNVEV in the germline V gene (reference sequence). V trimming: 4 bases; J trimming: 3 bases; junction bases outside the gene matches: 4. CDR3: CASSWNGREETQYF. CDR3 sequence (DNA): TGTGCCAGCAGTTGGAACGGGAGGGAAGAGACCCAGTACTTC.